What follows describes a single T cell receptor (beta chain). This sample was taken from a study of blood T cell repertoires in COVID-19. In the study overall: Samples came from the United States, Italy and Spain, spanning acute and convalescent COVID-19. In each case, the material was cDNA or gDNA derived from T cells, B-cell-depleted T cells, or PBMCs.

In the original workflow: By means of reference gene primer amplification, nucleated cell counts were estimated. Some clones are missing from TCRdb's copy, which holds only in-frame ones; the method was immunoSEQ multiplex PCR. The V and J calls and clone size were taken over from that table, and D and trimming were inferred from the DNA. The sample yields under 200,000 clones, nearly 85% seen once. The sequencing sample was made of peripheral blood. The clonotype originates from a woman under 40 with acute or convalescent COVID-19.

CDR3: CASSLVGTTGNTIYF. The CDR3 DNA sequence: TGTGCCAGCAGCTTAGTGGGCACAACTGGAAACACCATATATTTT. This chain connects TRBV7-2 to TRBJ1-3, with D unclear. The CDR3 extends over 15 amino acids. Germline assignment: CDR1 SGHTA and CDR2 FQGNSA. Trimming cost V 1 base and J 2 bases, with 9 bases left between them.